Listed below are T cell receptor beta chains from one sample, sequenced in a study of blood T cell repertoires in COVID-19. Method: immunoSEQ multiplex PCR; TCRdb's copy keeps in-frame clones and lacks some. The sample has approximately 160,000 clones, more than 70% seen once. Sequenced sample: PBMCs or T cells enriched from blood (not recorded which). The receptors stem from a woman aged 45-60 years in a cohort exposed to, infected with or recovered from COVID-19 (not recorded which). Each CDR3 is given with its conserved first and last residue. D genes are given only for firm matches. Clone size appears in some rows only: once, few, many, or a class for an expanded clone.

TRBV3-1/TRBV3-2	.	TRBJ1-2	.	11	CASRAQDGYTF	TGTGCCAGCAGAGCCCAGGATGGCTACACCTTC
TRBV5-1	.	TRBJ1-3	.	15	CASSVDSSPGNTIYF	TGCGCCAGCAGCGTCGACAGTAGCCCCGGAAACACCATATATTTT
TRBV18	TRBD1	TRBJ1-5	.	16	CASSPTDRGENQPQHF	TGTGCCAGCTCACCCACGGACAGGGGCGAAAATCAGCCCCAGCATTTT
TRBV6-5	.	TRBJ1-3	few	13	CASTRIRGNTIYF	TGTGCCAGCACTCGAATAAGGGGCAACACCATATATTTT
TRBV19	.	TRBJ2-1	.	16	CASSATSDSSYNEQFF	TGTGCCAGTAGTGCGACCAGCGACAGCTCCTACAATGAGCAGTTCTTC
TRBV27	.	TRBJ1-1	.	14	CASSIRDLSTEAFF	TGTGCCAGCAGTATCCGGGACTTGAGCACTGAAGCTTTCTTT
TRBV6-5	TRBD1	TRBJ1-3	.	15	CASTTPGTGKDTIYF	TGTGCCAGCACCACTCCCGGGACAGGGAAAGACACCATATATTTT
TRBV20-1	.	TRBJ2-5	.	10	CSASSMTQYF	TGCAGTGCGAGTTCTATGACCCAGTACTTC
TRBV6-1	.	TRBJ1-6	.	18	CASSEALVRQLSNSPLHF	TGTGCCAGCAGTGAAGCGCTGGTCAGGCAACTTTCTAATTCACCCCTCCACTTT
TRBV6-6	.	TRBJ1-3	.	14	CASSWGVGGNTIYF	TGTGCCAGCAGTTGGGGGGTCGGTGGAAACACCATATATTTT
TRBV7-3	.	TRBJ2-1	.	16	CASSLTGRGSYNEQFF	TGTGCCAGCAGCTTAACCGGCAGAGGCTCCTACAATGAGCAGTTCTTC
TRBV2	TRBD1	TRBJ1-3	few	15	CASRAGTGFGNTIYF	TGTGCCAGCAGAGCCGGGACAGGGTTCGGAAACACCATATATTTT
TRBV4-2	.	TRBJ1-6	.	16	CASSPEDGSGNSPLHF	TGTGCCAGCAGCCCGGAGGACGGTTCCGGGAATTCACCCCTCCACTTT
TRBV21-1	.	TRBJ2-7	.	14	CASSKDYPTGEQYF	TGTGCCAGCAGCAAGGACTACCCGACGGGAGAGCAGTACTTC
TRBV7-8	.	TRBJ1-5	.	17	CASSLNPFRSGNQPQHF	TGTGCCAGCAGCTTAAACCCCTTCCGGAGCGGAAATCAGCCCCAGCATTTT
TRBV5-1	TRBD2	TRBJ2-2	.	18	CASSPRASGGTGTGELFF	TGCGCCAGCAGCCCAAGGGCTAGCGGGGGTACCGGCACCGGGGAGCTGTTTTTT
TRBV24-1	TRBD1	TRBJ2-1	few	17	CATSELVGDRGVYEQFF	TGTGCCACCAGTGAGCTCGTCGGGGACAGGGGCGTCTATGAGCAGTTCTTC
TRBV7-9	.	TRBJ1-1	.	14	CASSLVVRGHEAFF	TGTGCCAGCAGCTTAGTTGTCAGGGGCCATGAAGCTTTCTTT
TRBV27	.	TRBJ2-1	.	15	CASSRPSRSVNEQFF	TGTGCCAGCAGTCGCCCTAGTCGGAGTGTCAATGAGCAGTTCTTC
TRBV28	.	TRBJ1-5	.	14	CASSLEGPGQPQHF	TGTGCCAGCAGTTTAGAGGGTCCGGGTCAGCCCCAGCATTTT
TRBV7-8	.	TRBJ2-3	once	14	CASSFAGYGDTQYF	TGTGCCAGCAGCTTCGCGGGCTATGGAGATACGCAGTATTTT
TRBV19	.	TRBJ2-7	.	14	CASSKNRENYEQYF	TGTGCCAGTAGTAAGAACAGGGAAAACTACGAGCAGTACTTC
TRBV7-8	TRBD1	TRBJ1-1	.	13	CASSSGTVTEAFF	TGTGCCAGCAGCTCCGGGACAGTCACTGAAGCTTTCTTT
TRBV27	TRBD1	TRBJ1-1	.	13	CASSLKGATEAFF	TGTGCCAGCAGTTTAAAGGGGGCCACTGAAGCTTTCTTT
TRBV5-4	TRBD1	TRBJ1-6	.	17	CASSWDRSSSYNSPLHF	TGTGCCAGCAGCTGGGACAGATCGAGCTCCTATAATTCACCCCTCCACTTT
TRBV7-2	.	TRBJ1-2	few	13	CASSQTGLYGYTF	TGTGCCAGCAGTCAAACAGGATTATATGGCTACACCTTC
TRBV27	.	TRBJ2-2	.	15	CASKPPGTNTGELFF	TGTGCCAGCAAACCCCCGGGAACGAACACCGGGGAGCTGTTTTTT
TRBV11-2	.	TRBJ1-1	.	11	CASEFDLEAFF	TGTGCCAGCGAGTTTGACTTGGAAGCTTTCTTT
TRBV20-1	.	TRBJ1-5	.	10	CSANRVYQHF	TGCAGTGCTAACAGGGTTTACCAGCATTTT
TRBV6-6	TRBD1	TRBJ2-2	.	16	CASSTRQGASLGELFF	TGTGCCAGCAGTACTAGACAGGGGGCGAGCCTCGGGGAGCTGTTTTTT
TRBV7-9	TRBD2	TRBJ2-5	.	18	CASSLVGRLAGGQETQYF	TGTGCCAGCAGCTTAGTAGGGCGGCTAGCGGGGGGCCAAGAGACCCAGTACTTC
TRBV4-3	TRBD2	TRBJ2-5	.	16	CASSQDPSGGAETQYF	TGCGCCAGCAGCCAAGATCCTAGCGGGGGGGCCGAGACCCAGTACTTC
TRBV6-5	TRBD2	TRBJ2-7	.	15	CASSYRGGARYEQYF	TGTGCCAGCAGTTACCGCGGGGGGGCGCGGTACGAGCAGTACTTC
TRBV29-1	TRBD1	TRBJ1-2	.	12	CSVSRDRDGYTF	TGCAGCGTTTCCCGGGACAGGGATGGCTACACCTTC
TRBV9	.	TRBJ2-2	.	17	CASSVVGGGAATGELFF	TGTGCCAGCAGCGTAGTTGGAGGGGGGGCGGCCACCGGGGAGCTGTTTTTT
TRBV19	TRBD1	TRBJ2-3	.	16	CASSRIGQGRTDTQYF	TGTGCCAGTAGCCGGATCGGACAGGGACGAACAGATACGCAGTATTTT
TRBV6-4	.	TRBJ2-3	.	13	CASSDPSTDTQYF	TGTGCCAGCAGTGACCCAAGCACAGATACGCAGTATTTT
TRBV24-1	.	TRBJ1-2	.	17	CATSDSSEPRKNYGYTF	TGTGCCACCAGTGATTCTTCCGAGCCCAGGAAGAACTATGGCTACACCTTC
TRBV19	TRBD1	TRBJ1-5	.	16	CASRSLLRRGNQPQHF	TGTGCCAGTAGATCCCTCCTTCGCAGGGGGAATCAGCCCCAGCATTTT
TRBV2	TRBD1	TRBJ2-5	.	16	CASTQTGGKGQETQYF	TGTGCCAGCACCCAGACAGGGGGAAAGGGGCAAGAGACCCAGTACTTC
TRBV19	.	TRBJ1-4	.	12	CASSLEPEKLFF	TGTGCCAGTAGTCTCGAGCCAGAAAAACTGTTTTTT